Presented here are 21 T cell receptor beta chains from one specimen sequenced in a study of beta chain features in type 1 diabetes. Their antigens are not known. The study, taken as a whole, reports: For Type 1 diabetes patients, all four CD4+ subsets carried TCRB CDR3s that were moderately but significantly shorter.

cDNA synthesis used the whole RNA isolate, giving expressed TCRB sequences. TCRdb keeps only in-frame clones here, not all; method: immunoSEQ multiplex PCR. The sample consists of 600,000 to 700,000 clones, around 12% of them appearing once. Specimen: naive CD4+ T cells from blood. All receptors come from a man aged 25 to 40 with type 1 diabetes.

This chain joins TRBV5-1 and TRBJ2-3; perhaps TRBD1 as D (6 bases). The CDR3 has 15 amino acids. V dropped 2 bases and J dropped 1 base, with 11 bases sitting between them. The germline V gene has CDR1 SGHRS and CDR2 YFSETQ. CDR3 in amino acids: CASSFGQSRTDTQYF. The CDR3 coding sequence is TGCGCCAGCAGCTTCGGACAGTCCCGCACAGATACGCAGTATTTT.

The rearrangement links TRBV19 to TRBJ2-3; D gene uncertain. The CDR3 length is 12 residues. Germline CDR1 reads LNHDA; CDR2 reads SQIVND (reference sequence). V was pared by 2 bases and J by 1 base, with 1 base between. CDR3 sequence (DNA): TGTGCCAGTAGTATACGCACAGATACGCAGTATTTT. Protein: CASSIRTDTQYF.

The chain uses TRBV27 and TRBJ2-6, with D perhaps being TRBD1 or TRBD2 (5 bases each). The germline CDR1 and CDR2 sequences are MNHEY and SMNVEV (reference sequence). The CDR3 is 17 amino acids. V lost 6 bases and J lost 3, with 18 bases in between. The CDR3 here is CASSRAQGRRGANVLTF. For the CDR3, the DNA is TGTGCCAGCAGCCGCGCCCAGGGACGACGTGGGGCCAACGTCCTGACTTTC.

The CDR3 region has the DNA TGCGCCAGCAGCCAAGATACGGCAACTAACTATGGCTACACCTTC. Translation: CASSQDTATNYGYTF. The chain joins TRBV4-3 to TRBJ1-2; D is ambiguous. The CDR3 is 15 amino acids. Germline loops: CDR1 LGHNA, CDR2 YSLEER. Trimming pared 0 bases from V and 0 bases from J, leaving 8 bases between.

This clone has a handful of counts. The chain joins TRBV7-2 to TRBJ2-7, with 8 bases that match TRBD1. V lost 5 bases, J lost 7 bases, and 7 bases stayed unmatched. Germline values: CDR1 SGHTA, CDR2 FQGNSA. The CDR3 contains 13 residues. CDR3 sequence: CASSGNTGGEQYF. CDR3 nucleotide sequence: TGTGCCAGCAGCGGAAACACAGGGGGAGAGCAGTACTTC.

The rearrangement uses TRBV30 and TRBJ2-5; either TRBD1 or TRBD2 may supply D (7 bases each). This CDR3 is 14 amino acids long. Per the germline V gene, CDR1 is GTSNPN and CDR2 is SVGIG (reference sequence). V lost 2 bases and J lost 4, with 14 bases in between. CDR3 sequence (DNA): TGTGCCTGGAGTTCAGGGGGAGGGCGAGAGACCCAGTACTTC. It translates to CAWSSGGGRETQYF.

The chain combines TRBV15 with TRBJ1-2; no firm D call. The V end lost 0 bases, the J end lost 8 bases, and 7 bases lay between the germline ends. The CDR3 is 12 residues long. Germline V gene sequence: CDR1 LNHNV, CDR2 YYDKDF (reference sequence). For the CDR3, the DNA is TGTGCCACCAGCAGAGAACGTTACGGCTACACCTTC. This gives the protein CATSRERYGYTF.

This clone was seen only a few times. V gene TRBV7-9 combines with J gene TRBJ2-3, with D uncertain. There are 16 residues in the CDR3. CDR1 is SEHNR, CDR2 FQNEAQ, per germline (reference sequence). V lost 4 bases, J lost 6 bases, and 20 bases lay in between. The CDR3 bases are TGTGCCAGCAGCTCCCCGACGGAAAAGTTGGTGGATACGCAGTATTTT. This codes for CASSSPTEKLVDTQYF.

This clone has more than one count but fewer than ten. V gene TRBV9 combines with J gene TRBJ2-7; D uncertain. With 3 bases removed from V and 7 bases from J, the gap between germline ends came to 14 bases. This CDR3 has 13 residues. Germline values: CDR1 SGDLS, CDR2 YYNGEE. For the CDR3, the DNA is TGTGCCAGCAGCGCTCAAACGGTAGGAGAGCAGTACTTC. Translating gives CASSAQTVGEQYF.

V and J are TRBV7-2 and TRBJ1-6; D is possibly TRBD1 (5 bases). CDR1 and CDR2 (germline): SGHTA, FQGNSA. The V end lost 5 bases, the J end lost 8 bases, and 19 bases lay between the germline ends. The CDR3 has 16 residues. The CDR3 DNA reads as TGTGCCAGCAGCGGAGGGGTTGCCATGGGGTATTCACCCCTCCACTTT. Its protein is CASSGGVAMGYSPLHF.

The V call is TRBV7-9, the J call TRBJ2-5, with a possible D match to TRBD2 (6 bases). V was shortened by 5 bases and J by 2 bases, with 12 bases between the two germline ends. Per germline, CDR1 SEHNR and CDR2 FQNEAQ (reference sequence). This CDR3 region has 14 residues. CDR3 in amino acids: CASSRSSGQETQYF. In nucleotides, the CDR3 is TGTGCCAGCAGCCGAAGTAGCGGACAAGAGACCCAGTACTTC.

This clone was seen a handful of times. The chain joins TRBV9 to TRBJ2-1; D uncertain. The CDR3 runs to 12 residues. Trimming cost V 0 bases and J 10 bases, with 8 bases left between them. Germline V gives CDR1 SGDLS, CDR2 YYNGEE. The CDR3: CASSVAGLEQFF. In nucleotides, the CDR3 is TGTGCCAGCAGCGTAGCTGGGTTAGAGCAGTTCTTC.

The chain uses TRBV11-3 and TRBJ1-1; 7 bases align to TRBD1. CDR3 length equals 15 residues. Germline assignment: CDR1 SGHNT and CDR2 YENEEA. J gave up 1 base and V 4 bases, and 6 bases lay outside the gene matches. CDR3 coding DNA: TGTGCCAGCAGCTCTGAAGGGGGCACGAACACTGAAGCTTTCTTT. This translates into CASSSEGGTNTEAFF.

The chain has TRBV9 and TRBJ2-1, with a weak D call TRBD1 (5 bases). CDR3 length: 15 amino acids. Germline CDR1 SGDLS, CDR2 YYNGEE. V was cut by 0 bases and J by 2 bases, with 9 bases left in between. CDR3 nucleotides: TGTGCCAGCAGCGTAGACCCAGGGCCCTACAATGAGCAGTTCTTC. Protein product: CASSVDPGPYNEQFF.

This clone has only a few counts. The V call is TRBV9, the J call TRBJ1-2; D gene uncertain. In germline, CDR1 is SGDLS, CDR2 YYNGEE. V gave up 6 bases and J gave up 8 bases, with 14 bases separating them. The CDR3 spans 12 residues. The CDR3 sequence is CASTPLTRGYTF. In DNA form, the CDR3 reads TGTGCCAGCACCCCATTGACGAGGGGCTACACCTTC. The full variable domain, completed using reference TRBV9 and TRBJ1-2, is DSGVTQTPKHLITATGQRVTLRCSPRSGDLSVYWYQQSLDQGLQFLIQYYNGEERAKGNILERFSAQQFPDLHSELNLSSLELGDSALYFCASTPLTRGYTFGSGTRLTVV.

The chain is built from TRBV7-2 and TRBJ2-7; tentatively, D is TRBD2 (5 bases). Germline V gene sequence: CDR1 SGHTA, CDR2 FQGNSA. The CDR3 runs 14 residues. V shed 3 bases and J shed 6 bases, with 15 bases lying between them. CDR3 sequence reads: CASSFSSGLSEQYF. DNA for the CDR3: TGTGCCAGCAGCTTTTCCAGCGGCCTCTCCGAGCAGTACTTC.

The genes are TRBV30 and TRBJ2-5; the D gene could be TRBD1 or TRBD2 (5 bases each). Trimming shortened V by 2 bases and J by 5 bases, and 12 bases separated the two germline ends. The CDR3 contains 13 residues. The germline V gene encodes CDR1 GTSNPN and CDR2 SVGIG (reference sequence). CDR3: CAWSPQAGETQYF. The CDR3 bases are TGTGCCTGGAGTCCACAGGCGGGCGAGACCCAGTACTTC. The entire variable domain, with the rest obtained from reference TRBV30 and TRBJ2-5, is as follows: SQTIHQWPATLVQPVGSPLSLECTVEGTSNPNLYWYRQAAGRGLQLLFYSVGIGQISSEVPQNLSASRPQDRQFILSSKKLLLSDSGFYLCAWSPQAGETQYFGPGTRLLVL.

This clone has just a few counts. The V gene is TRBV27, the J gene TRBJ1-5; possible D gene TRBD1, 5 bases. In germline, CDR1 is MNHEY, CDR2 SMNVEV (reference sequence). The V end lost 8 bases, the J end lost 5 bases, and 16 bases lay between the germline ends. The CDR3 runs 14 residues. This CDR3 is CASGKGLRDQPQHF. For the CDR3, the DNA is TGTGCCAGCGGCAAGGGACTCCGAGATCAGCCCCAGCATTTT.

Note on this clone: Other nucleotide sequences from this sample produce the same CDR3. The V and J genes are TRBV7-9 and TRBJ2-3, with 9 nucleotides matching TRBD2. There are 16 residues in the CDR3. Germline CDR1 SEHNR, CDR2 FQNEAQ (reference sequence). Losses at the gene ends were 2 bases for V and 0 bases for J; bases not matched to a gene: 3. Here the CDR3 reads CASSLRLAASTDTQYF. The CDR3 DNA sequence: TGTGCCAGCAGCTTACGACTAGCGGCTAGCACAGATACGCAGTATTTT.

V gene TRBV29-1 combines with J gene TRBJ2-5; no clear D. This CDR3 is built from 15 residues. V was shortened by 2 bases and J by 4 bases, with 17 bases between the two germline ends. Germline lookup yields CDR1 SQVTM and CDR2 ANQGSEA. CDR3 amino acids: CSVEKAVRTVETQYF. The CDR3 DNA reads TGCAGCGTTGAAAAGGCGGTACGGACCGTAGAGACCCAGTACTTC.

The chain joins TRBV5-1 to TRBJ1-1; possible D gene TRBD1, 6 bases. Trimming took 1 base from V and 11 from J, leaving 15 bases between them. The CDR3 is 13 amino acids. Germline V gene data show CDR1 as SGHRS and CDR2 as YFSETQ. CDR3 amino acids: CASSLLDSSEAFF. CDR3 sequence (DNA): TGCGCCAGCAGCTTGCTGGACAGCTCCGAGGCTTTCTTT.